This TCR beta chain originates from a study of cytomegalovirus exposure and HLA in healthy donors. For the study at large: The 100 million to 120 million unique TCR beta sequences, from about 170 million T cells, were found by an earlier analysis. Overall study results and limits: Accurate prediction of most subjects' HLA-A and HLA-B alleles from TCR beta sequences was reported. Several of the most significant clusters appeared linked to common viral pathogens, based on a later analysis. As a later analysis revealed, the rate of TCR association differed by HLA locus, with DRB1 most and HLA-C fewest.

Both 60 Vbeta primers and 13 Jbeta primers went into the PCR. Sequencing was performed with immunoSEQ multiplex PCR; in TCRdb, only in-frame clones are kept and a portion is missing. The table lists 150,000 to 200,000 clones, around 80% of them singletons. CDR3 length equals 15 residues. With V trimmed by 1 base and J by 3 bases, 0 bases remained unmatched. Germline lookup yields CDR1 SEHNR and CDR2 FQNEAQ (reference sequence). A remark on this clone: Its target is unknown.

This sequence was found in a woman between 40 and 55 years old in good health and CMV-seronegative. J is TRBJ2-3 and V is TRBV7-9, with 11 bases aligning to TRBD2. Sequenced: PBMCs. This CDR3 reads CASSLVAGGTDTQYF. CDR3 nucleotide sequence: TGTGCCAGCAGCTTAGTAGCGGGGGGGACAGATACGCAGTATTTT.